The sequence of this TCR beta chain was determined in a study of spatial heterogeneity in lung cancer. Overall study: A module score for T cells, taken from matched bulk RNA-seq, correlated strongly with TCR transcript counts in tumor regions. Averaged across combinations, each unique TCR and UMI pairing appeared more than ten times in raw reads, which were uncorrected.

Time point described: sample taken at primary tumor resection. Whole RNA came from tumor, nontumor lung or frozen PBMC and was sequenced without being sorted. Each CDR3 protein is one row after TCRdb ran MiXCR on the 5' RACE reads. Counted here are roughly 17,000 distinct CDR3 sequences, about 9.6% occurring once; the ten biggest clones make up approximately 21%. Regarding this clonotype: Its cognate antigen is unknown. Since the library was made to target alpha chains, this beta chain is a stray read and its abundance is not meaningful.

V gave up 5 bases and J gave up 4 bases, with 11 bases separating them. This CDR3 region has 13 residues. Per the germline V gene, CDR1 is SGHNT and CDR2 is YENEEA. Study findings and constraints: It was found that expanded intratumoral alpha and beta TCR counts tracked tumor mutation counts.

The sequences come from lung tumor tissue, collected at surgery. The TCR comes from a female donor with early-stage non-small cell lung cancer. The rearrangement joins TRBV11-3 to TRBJ2-5; a possible D gene is TRBD2 (5 bases). CDR3 amino acids: CASSQRSGETQYF. In nucleotides, the CDR3 is TGTGCCAGCAGCCAACGCAGCGGAGAGACCCAGTACTTC. Full variable domain (missing parts from reference TRBV11-3 and TRBJ2-5): EAGVVQSPRYKIIEKKQPVAFWCNPISGHNTLYWYLQNLGQGPELLIRYENEEAVDDSQLPKDRFSAERLKGVDSTLKIQPAELGDSAVYLCASSQRSGETQYFGPGTRLLVL.